A single sample gave rise to the 3 T cell receptor beta chains below, sequenced in a study of blood T cell repertoires in COVID-19. The table came from immunoSEQ multiplex PCR; TCRdb's copy has only in-frame clones and leaves some out. The table includes 270,000 or so clones, around 86% detected once. The sample consisted of peripheral blood. Every receptor here comes from a woman aged 55 to 70 with active or convalescent COVID-19.

The chain recombines TRBV5-1 with TRBJ2-7; TRBD1 agrees at 7 bases. Germline V gives CDR1 SGHRS, CDR2 YFSETQ. Trimming cost V 0 bases and J 0 bases; bases outside gene matches: 3. The length of the CDR3 is 15 residues. CDR3: CASSLGDSSSYEQYF. CDR3 sequence (DNA): TGCGCCAGCAGCTTGGGGGACAGTTCCTCCTACGAGCAGTACTTC.

The chain recombines TRBV6-5 with TRBJ1-2; TRBD1 matches at 11 bases. This CDR3 comprises 15 residues. The V gene's germline CDR1 is MNHEY and CDR2 SVGAGI. The V and J ends lost 2 bases and 4 bases, in that order; junction bases with no gene match: 3. In DNA, the CDR3 is TGTGCCAGCAGTTACCGTGGACAGGGGGCCTATGGCTACACCTTC. It codes for CASSYRGQGAYGYTF.

The rearrangement joins TRBV5-4 to TRBJ1-5; the D gene is possibly TRBD1 (5 bases). The ends were cut back, 4 bases at V and 6 bases at J, with 14 bases in the middle. CDR3 size: 14 residues. Germline V gene data show CDR1 as SGHNT and CDR2 as YYREEE (reference sequence). In nucleotides, the CDR3 is TGTGCCAGCAGCGGGGGGGGGTCTGGTCAGCCCCAGCATTTT. It yields the protein CASSGGGSGQPQHF.